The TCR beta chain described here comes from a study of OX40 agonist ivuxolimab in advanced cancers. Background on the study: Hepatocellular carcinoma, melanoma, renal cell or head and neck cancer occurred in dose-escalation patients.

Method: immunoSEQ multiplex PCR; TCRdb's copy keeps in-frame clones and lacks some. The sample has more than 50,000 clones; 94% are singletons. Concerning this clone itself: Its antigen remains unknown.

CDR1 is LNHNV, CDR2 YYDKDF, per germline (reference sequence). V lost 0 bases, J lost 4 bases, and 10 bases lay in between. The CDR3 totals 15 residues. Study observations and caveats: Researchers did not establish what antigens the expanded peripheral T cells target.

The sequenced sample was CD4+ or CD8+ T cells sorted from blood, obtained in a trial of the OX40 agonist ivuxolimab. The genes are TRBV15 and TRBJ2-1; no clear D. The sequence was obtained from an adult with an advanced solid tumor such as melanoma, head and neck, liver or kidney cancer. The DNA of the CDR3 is TGTGCCACCAGCAGAGAACTGGAAAGTTACAATGAGCAGTTCTTC. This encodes CATSRELESYNEQFF.